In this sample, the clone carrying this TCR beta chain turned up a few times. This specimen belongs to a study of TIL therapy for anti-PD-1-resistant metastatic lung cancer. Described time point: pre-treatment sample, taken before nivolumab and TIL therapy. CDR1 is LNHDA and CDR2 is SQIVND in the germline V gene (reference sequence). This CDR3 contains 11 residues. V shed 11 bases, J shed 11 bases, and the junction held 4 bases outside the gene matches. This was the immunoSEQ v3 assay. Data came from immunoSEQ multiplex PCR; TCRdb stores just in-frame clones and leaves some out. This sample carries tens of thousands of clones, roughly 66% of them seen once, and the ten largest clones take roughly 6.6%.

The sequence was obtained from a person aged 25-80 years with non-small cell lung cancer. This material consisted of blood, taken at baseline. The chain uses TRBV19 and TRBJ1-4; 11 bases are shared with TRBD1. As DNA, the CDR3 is TGTGCCGCAGGGACAGGGGGGAAACTGTTTTTT. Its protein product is CAAGTGGKLFF.